This T cell receptor beta chain is from a study of T cell repertoires in ileal Crohn's disease. Study-wide background: At surgery, around 40% of patients smoked, with median disease duration roughly 7.7 years.

Libraries were prepared by immunoSEQ multiplex PCR; TCRdb keeps only in-frame clonotypes and omits some of them. This sample has about 2,400 clones, with roughly 76% found just once. This CDR3 region has 17 residues. Study outcomes and limitations: Compared with non-smokers, active smokers at surgery showed more clonal expansions. Endoscopic recurrence occurred in every patient whose clonality exceeded 26.8%. High-frequency clones were more common in sorted CD8 than CD4 cells.

Notes on this clone: Its antigen is unidentified.

Input material: ileal tissue. The chain uses TRBV12-1 and TRBJ1-5; the table names TRBD1, a call not compared with the DNA. TRBV12-1 corresponds to a pseudogene. This receptor was identified in an adult with Crohn's disease. CDR3 region: CASSFARRQASHRPQHF. The DNA of the CDR3 is TGTGCCAGCAGCTTTGCGCGGAGACAGGCATCTCATCGGCCCCAGCATTTT.